The entry below describes one T cell receptor beta chain. This specimen comes from a study of T cells in localized non-small cell lung cancer. The CDR3 is 13 residues long. CDR1 and CDR2 from the germline V gene are KGHSH and LQKENI. Trimming removed 2 bases from V and 4 bases from J, with 7 bases in between. TCRdb keeps only in-frame clones here, not all; method: immunoSEQ multiplex PCR. Of tens of thousands of clones listed, 60% to 85% were seen once; the top ten hold about a sixth. The starting material was peripheral blood, obtained before any cancer treatment. V is TRBV18 and J is TRBJ2-3, with D tentatively TRBD1 or TRBD2 (5 bases each). This TCR was sampled from a man aged 40 to 70 with stage I squamous cell lung carcinoma. The CDR3 reads CASSPGGADTQYF. DNA of the CDR3: TGTGCCAGCTCACCAGGGGGAGCAGATACGCAGTATTTT.